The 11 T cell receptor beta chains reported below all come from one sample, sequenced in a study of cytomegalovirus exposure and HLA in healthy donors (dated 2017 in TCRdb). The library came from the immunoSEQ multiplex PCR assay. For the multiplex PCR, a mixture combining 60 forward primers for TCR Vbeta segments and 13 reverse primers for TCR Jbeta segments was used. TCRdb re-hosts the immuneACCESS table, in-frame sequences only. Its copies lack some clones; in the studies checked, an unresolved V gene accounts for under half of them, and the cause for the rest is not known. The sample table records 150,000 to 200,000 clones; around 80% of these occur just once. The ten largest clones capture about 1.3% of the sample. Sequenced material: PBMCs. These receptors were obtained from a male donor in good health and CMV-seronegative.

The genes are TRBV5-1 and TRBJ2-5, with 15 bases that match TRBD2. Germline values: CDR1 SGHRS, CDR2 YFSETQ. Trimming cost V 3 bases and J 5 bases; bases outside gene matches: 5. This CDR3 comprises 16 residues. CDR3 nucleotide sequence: TGCGCCAGCAGCTGGGGACTAGCGGGAGGAGGGGAGACCCAGTACTTC. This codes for CASSWGLAGGGETQYF.

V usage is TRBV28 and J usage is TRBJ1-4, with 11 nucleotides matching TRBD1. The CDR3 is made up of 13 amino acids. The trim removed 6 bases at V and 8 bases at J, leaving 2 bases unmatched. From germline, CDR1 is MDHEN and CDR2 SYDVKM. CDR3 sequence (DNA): TGTGCCAGCAGGGGGACAGGGGGAGAAAAACTGTTTTTT. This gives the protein CASRGTGGEKLFF.

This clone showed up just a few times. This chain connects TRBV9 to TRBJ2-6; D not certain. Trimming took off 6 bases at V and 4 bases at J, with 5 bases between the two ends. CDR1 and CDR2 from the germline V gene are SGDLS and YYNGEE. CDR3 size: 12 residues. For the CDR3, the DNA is TGTGCCAGCACCGGGGGGGCCAACGTCCTGACTTTC. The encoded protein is CASTGGANVLTF.

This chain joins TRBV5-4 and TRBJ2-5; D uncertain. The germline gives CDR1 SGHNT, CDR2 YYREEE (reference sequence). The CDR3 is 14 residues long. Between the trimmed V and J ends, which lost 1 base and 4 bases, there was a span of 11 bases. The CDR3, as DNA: TGTGCCAGCAGCTTGTGGGCAGGTGGAGAGACCCAGTACTTC. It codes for CASSLWAGGETQYF.

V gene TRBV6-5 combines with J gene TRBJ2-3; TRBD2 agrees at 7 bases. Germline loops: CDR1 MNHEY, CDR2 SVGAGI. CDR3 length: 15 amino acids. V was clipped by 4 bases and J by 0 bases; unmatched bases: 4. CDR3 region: CASSLLGGSTDTQYF. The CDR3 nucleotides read TGTGCCAGCAGTTTGTTGGGGGGGAGCACAGATACGCAGTATTTT.

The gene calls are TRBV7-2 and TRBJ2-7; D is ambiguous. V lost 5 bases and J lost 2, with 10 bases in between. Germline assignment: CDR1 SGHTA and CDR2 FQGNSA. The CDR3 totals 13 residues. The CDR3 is CASSQAGTYEQYF. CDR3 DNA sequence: TGTGCCAGCAGCCAGGCAGGTACCTACGAGCAGTACTTC.

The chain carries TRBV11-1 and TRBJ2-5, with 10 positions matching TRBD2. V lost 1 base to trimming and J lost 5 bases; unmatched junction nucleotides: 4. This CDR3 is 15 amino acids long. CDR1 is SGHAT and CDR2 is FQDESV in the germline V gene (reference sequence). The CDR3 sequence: CASSLEAGGSETQYF. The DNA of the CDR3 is TGTGCCAGCAGCTTAGAAGCGGGAGGGTCCGAGACCCAGTACTTC.

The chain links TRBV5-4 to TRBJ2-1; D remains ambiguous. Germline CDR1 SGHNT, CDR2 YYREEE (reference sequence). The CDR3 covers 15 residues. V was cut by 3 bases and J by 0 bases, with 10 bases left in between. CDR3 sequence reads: CASSSRLASYNEQFF. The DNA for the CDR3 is TGTGCCAGCAGCTCTCGACTGGCCTCCTACAATGAGCAGTTCTTC. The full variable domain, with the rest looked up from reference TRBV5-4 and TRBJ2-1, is ETGVTQSPTHLIKTRGQQVTLRCSSQSGHNTVSWYQQALGQGPQFIFQYYREEENGRGNFPPRFSGLQFPNYSSELNVNALELDDSALYLCASSSRLASYNEQFFGPGTRLTVL.

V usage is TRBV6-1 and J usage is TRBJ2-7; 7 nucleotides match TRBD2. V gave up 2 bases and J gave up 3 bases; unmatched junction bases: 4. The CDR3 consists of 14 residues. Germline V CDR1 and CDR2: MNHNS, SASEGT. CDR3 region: CASSESRGSYEQYF. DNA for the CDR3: TGTGCCAGCAGTGAATCGCGGGGGAGCTACGAGCAGTACTTC.

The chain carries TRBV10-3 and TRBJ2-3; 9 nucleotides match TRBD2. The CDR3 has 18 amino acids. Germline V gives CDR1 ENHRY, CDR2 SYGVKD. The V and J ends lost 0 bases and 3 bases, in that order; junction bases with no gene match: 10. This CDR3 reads CAISESRGSGGTTDTQYF. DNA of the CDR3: TGTGCCATCAGTGAGTCGAGAGGTAGCGGGGGAACGACAGATACGCAGTATTTT.

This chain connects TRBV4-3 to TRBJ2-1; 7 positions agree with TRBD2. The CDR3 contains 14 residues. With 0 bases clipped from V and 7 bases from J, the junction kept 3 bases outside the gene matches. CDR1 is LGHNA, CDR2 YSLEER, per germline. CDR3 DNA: TGCGCCAGCAGCCAAGAGACTAGCAGGAATGAGCAGTTCTTC. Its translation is CASSQETSRNEQFF.